The source of this T cell receptor (beta chain) is a study of spatial heterogeneity in lung cancer. This clonotype was found a few times. The antigen is not known. Time point in this sample: sample taken at primary tumor resection. Frozen PBMC, nontumor lung or tumor provided whole RNA, which was sequenced unsorted. 72 TRACERx patients with early, untreated non-small cell lung cancer donated samples. CDR1 and CDR2 from the germline V gene are SGHKS and YYEKEE (reference sequence). V was trimmed by 6 bases and J by 6 bases, leaving 11 bases between them. CDR3 length: 12 amino acids. Findings of the study overall: Expanded tumor TCRs that were ubiquitous appeared in blood more at resection than follow-up.

TCRdb passed the 5' RACE reads through MiXCR, listing each CDR3 protein once. Of some 44,000 distinct CDR3 sequences in the sample, about an eighth are singletons; the top ten hold 55% to 65%. The chain employs TRBV5-5 and TRBJ2-3; D gene uncertain. The TCR was taken from a male donor with early-stage non-small cell lung cancer. This sample comprised PBMCs, obtained at surgery. CDR3 sequence reads: CASTPHGDTQYF. CDR3 nucleotide sequence: TGTGCCAGCACCCCTCACGGCGATACGCAGTATTTT.